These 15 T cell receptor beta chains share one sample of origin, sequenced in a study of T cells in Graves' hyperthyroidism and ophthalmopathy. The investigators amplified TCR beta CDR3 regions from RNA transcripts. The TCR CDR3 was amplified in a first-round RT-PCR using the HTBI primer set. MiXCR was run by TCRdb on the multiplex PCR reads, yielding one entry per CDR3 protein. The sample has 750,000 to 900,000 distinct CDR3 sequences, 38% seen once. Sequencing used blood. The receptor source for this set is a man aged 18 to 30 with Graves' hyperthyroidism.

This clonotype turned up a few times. The DNA of the CDR3 is TGTGCCAGCAGCTTAGTAATTCGGACCACCCAGGAAGGGGGGGAGCTGTTTTTT. It codes for CASSLVIRTTQEGGELFF. The chain couples TRBV7-6 to TRBJ2-2; the D is unclear. This CDR3 region has 18 residues. V was cut by 1 base and J by 8 bases, with 23 bases left in between. Germline values: CDR1 SGHVS, CDR2 FNYEAQ.

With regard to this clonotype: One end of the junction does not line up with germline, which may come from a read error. The CDR3 spells CASSPTTPSGYEQYF. DNA for the CDR3: TGCGCCAGCAGCCCGACAACGCCATCCGGGTACGAGCAGTACTTC. The chain is built from TRBV7-3 and TRBJ2-7; no clear D. Looked up from germline, CDR1 is SGHTA and CDR2 is FQGTGA. The CDR3 runs to 15 residues.

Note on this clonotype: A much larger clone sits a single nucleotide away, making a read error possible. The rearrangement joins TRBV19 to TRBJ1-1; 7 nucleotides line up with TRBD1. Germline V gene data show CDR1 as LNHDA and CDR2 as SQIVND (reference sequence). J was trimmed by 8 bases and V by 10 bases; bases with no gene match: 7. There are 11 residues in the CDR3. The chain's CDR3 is CANRDSAEAFF. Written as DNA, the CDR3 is TGTGCCAATCGGGACAGCGCGGAAGCTTTCTTT.

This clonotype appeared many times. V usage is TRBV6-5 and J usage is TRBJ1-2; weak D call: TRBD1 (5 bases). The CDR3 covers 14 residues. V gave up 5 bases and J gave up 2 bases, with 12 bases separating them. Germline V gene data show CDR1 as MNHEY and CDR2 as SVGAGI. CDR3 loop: CASSRDNRNYGYTF. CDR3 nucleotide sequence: TGTGCCAGCAGTCGAGACAACAGGAACTATGGCTACACCTTC.

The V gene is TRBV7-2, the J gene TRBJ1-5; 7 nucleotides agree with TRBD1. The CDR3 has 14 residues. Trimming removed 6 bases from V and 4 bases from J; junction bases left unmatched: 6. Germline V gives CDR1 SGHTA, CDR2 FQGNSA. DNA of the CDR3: TGTGCCAGCAGTACGGGACAGTTGAATCAGCCCCAGCATTTT. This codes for CASSTGQLNQPQHF.

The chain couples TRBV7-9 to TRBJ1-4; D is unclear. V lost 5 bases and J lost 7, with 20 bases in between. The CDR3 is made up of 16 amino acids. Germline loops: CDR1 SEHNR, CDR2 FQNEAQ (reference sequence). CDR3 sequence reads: CASSPLGAKAREKLFF. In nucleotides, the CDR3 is TGTGCCAGCAGCCCCCTGGGCGCAAAAGCTCGTGAAAAACTGTTTTTT.

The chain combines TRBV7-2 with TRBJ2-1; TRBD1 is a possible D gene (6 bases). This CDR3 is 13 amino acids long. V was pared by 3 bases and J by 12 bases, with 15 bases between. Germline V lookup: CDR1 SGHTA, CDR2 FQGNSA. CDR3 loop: CASSFGQSQGQFF. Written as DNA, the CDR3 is TGTGCCAGCAGCTTCGGACAGTCCCAAGGGCAGTTCTTC.

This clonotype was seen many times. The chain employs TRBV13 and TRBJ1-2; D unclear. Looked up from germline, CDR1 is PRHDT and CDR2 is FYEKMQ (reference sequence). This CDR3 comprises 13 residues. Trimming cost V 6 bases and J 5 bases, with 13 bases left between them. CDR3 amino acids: CASSILRQYGYTF. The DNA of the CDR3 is TGTGCCAGCAGTATCCTCCGGCAGTATGGCTACACCTTC.

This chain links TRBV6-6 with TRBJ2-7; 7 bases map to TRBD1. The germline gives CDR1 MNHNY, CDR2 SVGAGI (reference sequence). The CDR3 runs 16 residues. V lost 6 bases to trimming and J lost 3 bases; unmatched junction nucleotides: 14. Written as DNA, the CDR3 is TGTGCCAGCAGACCCGGGACAGCCCAGGACCGCTACGAGCAGTACTTC. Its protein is CASRPGTAQDRYEQYF.

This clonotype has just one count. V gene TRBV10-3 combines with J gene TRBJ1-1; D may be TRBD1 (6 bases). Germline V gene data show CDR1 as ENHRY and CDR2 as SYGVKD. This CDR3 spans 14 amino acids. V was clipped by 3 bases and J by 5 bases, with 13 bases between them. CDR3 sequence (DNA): TGTGCCATCAGTGAAAGGACAGAATGGACTGAAGCTTTCTTT. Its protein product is CAISERTEWTEAFF.

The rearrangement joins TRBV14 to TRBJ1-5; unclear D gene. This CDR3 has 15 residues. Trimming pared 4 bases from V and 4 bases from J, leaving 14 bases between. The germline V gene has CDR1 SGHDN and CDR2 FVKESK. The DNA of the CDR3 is TGTGCCAGCAGCCTCGGACCTTATGGTAATCAGCCCCAGCATTTT. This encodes CASSLGPYGNQPQHF.

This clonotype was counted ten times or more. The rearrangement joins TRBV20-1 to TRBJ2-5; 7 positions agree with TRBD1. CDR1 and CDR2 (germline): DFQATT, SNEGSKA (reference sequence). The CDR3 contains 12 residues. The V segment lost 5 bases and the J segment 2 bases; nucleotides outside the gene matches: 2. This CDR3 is CSAWDRQETQYF. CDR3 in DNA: TGCAGTGCTTGGGACAGACAAGAGACCCAGTACTTC.

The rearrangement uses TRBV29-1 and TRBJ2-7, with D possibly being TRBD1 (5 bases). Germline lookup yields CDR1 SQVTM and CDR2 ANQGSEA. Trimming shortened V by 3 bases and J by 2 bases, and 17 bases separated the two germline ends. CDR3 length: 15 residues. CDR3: CSVESRAGFTYEQYF. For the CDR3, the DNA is TGCAGCGTTGAGTCGCGTGCAGGGTTTACCTACGAGCAGTACTTC.

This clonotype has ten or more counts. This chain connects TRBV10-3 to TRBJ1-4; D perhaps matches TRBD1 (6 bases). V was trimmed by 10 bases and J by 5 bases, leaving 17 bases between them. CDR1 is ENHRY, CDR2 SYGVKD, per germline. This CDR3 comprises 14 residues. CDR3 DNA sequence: TGTGCCACCTCCCGGGACATGTTAAATGAAAAACTGTTTTTT. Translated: CATSRDMLNEKLFF.

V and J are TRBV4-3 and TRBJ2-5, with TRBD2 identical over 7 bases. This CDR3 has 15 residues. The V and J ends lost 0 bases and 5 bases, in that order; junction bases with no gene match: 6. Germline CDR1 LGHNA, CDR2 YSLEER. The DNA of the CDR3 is TGCGCCAGCAGCCAAGATCAGACTAGCAGGGAGACCCAGTACTTC. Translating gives CASSQDQTSRETQYF.